Listed below are T cell receptor beta chains from one sample, sequenced in a study of blood T cell repertoires in COVID-19. The method was immunoSEQ multiplex PCR; TCRdb's version includes in-frame clones alone and lacks a portion of them. The sample consists of about 100,000 clones, 84% of them appearing once. The source material was peripheral blood. These receptors originate from a woman aged 55-70 years with acute or convalescent COVID-19. CDR3s include the opening cysteine and the closing phenylalanine or tryptophan. Fields, in order: J gene, V gene, clone size, D gene, CDR3 DNA, CDR3 protein. A D gene is named only where the DNA matches it firmly. The size entry is marked missing in some rows and otherwise reads once, few, many or a size class.

J gene: TRBJ1-2; V gene: TRBV28; clone size: once; D gene: .; CDR3 DNA: TGTGCCAGCAGCCGCCTCGGACTCTACACCTTC; CDR3 protein: CASSRLGLYTF
J gene: TRBJ1-1; V gene: TRBV5-1; clone size: .; D gene: .; CDR3 DNA: TGCGCCAGCAGCAGCCGGGTCCGCATGTCTGAAGCTTTCTTT; CDR3 protein: CASSSRVRMSEAFF
J gene: TRBJ1-1; V gene: TRBV15; clone size: .; D gene: TRBD1; CDR3 DNA: TGTGCCACCAGCAGAGATCGAAGGGGGCCGAACACTGAAGCTTTCTTT; CDR3 protein: CATSRDRRGPNTEAFF
J gene: TRBJ1-1; V gene: TRBV10-3; clone size: .; D gene: TRBD1; CDR3 DNA: TGTGCCATCAGCGCCAGGACAGGGTCTACCTCTGAAGCTTTCTTT; CDR3 protein: CAISARTGSTSEAFF
J gene: TRBJ2-3; V gene: TRBV29-1; clone size: .; D gene: .; CDR3 DNA: TGCAGCGCTGGACTCAAGCGCACAGATACGCAGTATTTT; CDR3 protein: CSAGLKRTDTQYF
J gene: TRBJ1-3; V gene: TRBV28; clone size: .; D gene: .; CDR3 DNA: TGTGCCAGCAGTTTTGCCCAGGCCATATATTTT; CDR3 protein: CASSFAQAIYF
J gene: TRBJ1-5; V gene: TRBV7-9; clone size: once; D gene: TRBD1; CDR3 DNA: TGTGCCAGCAGCGCAAGCAGGGGGCTGAGCAATCAGCCCCAGCATTTT; CDR3 protein: CASSASRGLSNQPQHF
J gene: TRBJ2-3; V gene: TRBV9; clone size: .; D gene: TRBD1; CDR3 DNA: TGTGCCAGCAGCGTAGTGGGACAGTACATGGATACGCAGTATTTT; CDR3 protein: CASSVVGQYMDTQYF
J gene: TRBJ1-2; V gene: TRBV2; clone size: once; D gene: TRBD1; CDR3 DNA: TGTGCCAGCCTCCCTCCGGGACAGGGGGCCGGTGGCTACACCTTC; CDR3 protein: CASLPPGQGAGGYTF
J gene: TRBJ1-1; V gene: TRBV5-4; clone size: .; D gene: .; CDR3 DNA: TGTGCCAGCAGCTTGGTTCAAGCCGGCACTGAAGCTTTCTTT; CDR3 protein: CASSLVQAGTEAFF
J gene: TRBJ2-7; V gene: TRBV2; clone size: .; D gene: .; CDR3 DNA: TGTGCCAGCAAGGGGACTCCCAACGGGGAGCAGTACTTC; CDR3 protein: CASKGTPNGEQYF
J gene: TRBJ2-7; V gene: TRBV5-6; clone size: few; D gene: TRBD2; CDR3 DNA: TGTGCCAGCAGCCGCGGGGGGATTCTCACCTACGAGCAGTACTTC; CDR3 protein: CASSRGGILTYEQYF
J gene: TRBJ1-1; V gene: TRBV20-1; clone size: .; D gene: .; CDR3 DNA: TGCAGTACCGGGAAGAACACTGAAACTTTCTTT; CDR3 protein: CSTGKNTETFF
J gene: TRBJ1-2; V gene: TRBV3-1/TRBV3-2; clone size: .; D gene: .; CDR3 DNA: TGTGCCAGCAGCCACCCCCGCCCAGGGAAGAATGGCTACACCTTC; CDR3 protein: CASSHPRPGKNGYTF
J gene: TRBJ2-5; V gene: TRBV30; clone size: .; D gene: TRBD1; CDR3 DNA: TGTGCCTGGAGTGCGGGGCCGCGGACAGGGGGAAAGACCCAGTACTTC; CDR3 protein: CAWSAGPRTGGKTQYF
J gene: TRBJ1-2; V gene: TRBV5-1; clone size: .; D gene: .; CDR3 DNA: TGCGCCAGCAGCTTGAACGGCAGGGTTGATGGCTACACCTTC; CDR3 protein: CASSLNGRVDGYTF
J gene: TRBJ2-7; V gene: TRBV13; clone size: .; D gene: TRBD2; CDR3 DNA: TGTGCCAGCAGCTCACTAGCGGGGGGGCATTACGAGCAGTACTTC; CDR3 protein: CASSSLAGGHYEQYF
J gene: TRBJ2-2; V gene: TRBV6-4; clone size: .; D gene: TRBD1; CDR3 DNA: TGTGCCAGCAGGGCGACAGGGGGTTCCGGGGAGCTGTTTTTT; CDR3 protein: CASRATGGSGELFF
J gene: TRBJ2-2; V gene: TRBV19; clone size: .; D gene: .; CDR3 DNA: TGTGCCAGTACCCTATGGGGGCGGGCCGGGGAGCTGTTTTTT; CDR3 protein: CASTLWGRAGELFF
J gene: TRBJ1-5; V gene: TRBV2; clone size: .; D gene: TRBD1; CDR3 DNA: TGTGCCAGCAGACAGGGGCTGGGTCAGCCCCAGCATTTT; CDR3 protein: CASRQGLGQPQHF
J gene: TRBJ1-6; V gene: TRBV2; clone size: many; D gene: .; CDR3 DNA: TGTGCCAGCAGCGTGAACGGGGGTAGTTCACCCCTCCACTTT; CDR3 protein: CASSVNGGSSPLHF
J gene: TRBJ1-2; V gene: TRBV15; clone size: .; D gene: TRBD1; CDR3 DNA: TGTGCCACCAGCAGAGATGGACAGGGTGGGGGCTACACCTTC; CDR3 protein: CATSRDGQGGGYTF
J gene: TRBJ2-1; V gene: TRBV4-2; clone size: .; D gene: TRBD2; CDR3 DNA: TGTGCCAGCAGCCAAGGACTAGCGGCCCAAGGTGAGCAGTTCTTC; CDR3 protein: CASSQGLAAQGEQFF
J gene: TRBJ1-2; V gene: TRBV4-1; clone size: few; D gene: .; CDR3 DNA: TGCGCCAGCAGCCAAGATTTAGGACTCTCGTCCGGCTACACCTTC; CDR3 protein: CASSQDLGLSSGYTF
J gene: TRBJ1-4; V gene: TRBV28; clone size: .; D gene: TRBD1; CDR3 DNA: TGTGCCAGCAGTACCCGACAGGGGTGGGATGAAAAACTGTTTTTT; CDR3 protein: CASSTRQGWDEKLFF
J gene: TRBJ1-3; V gene: TRBV6-1; clone size: .; D gene: .; CDR3 DNA: TGTGCCAGCAGTGAGCAGGGTACACGAAACACCATATATTTT; CDR3 protein: CASSEQGTRNTIYF
J gene: TRBJ1-6; V gene: TRBV7-9; clone size: few; D gene: TRBD1; CDR3 DNA: TGTGCCAGCAGCTTAGGGGGACAGAATTCACCCCTCCACTTT; CDR3 protein: CASSLGGQNSPLHF
J gene: TRBJ1-3; V gene: TRBV3-1/TRBV3-2; clone size: once; D gene: .; CDR3 DNA: TGTGCCAGCAGCCAAATGCGAAACTCTGGAAACACCATATATTTT; CDR3 protein: CASSQMRNSGNTIYF
J gene: TRBJ1-4; V gene: TRBV7-9; clone size: medium-sized; D gene: .; CDR3 DNA: TGTGCCAGCAGCTTTTCACAGGGCATTGAAAAACTGTTTTTT; CDR3 protein: CASSFSQGIEKLFF
J gene: TRBJ1-1; V gene: TRBV7-3; clone size: .; D gene: TRBD1; CDR3 DNA: TGTGCCAGCAGTGAGGGGGCGCGTACTGAAGCTTTCTTT; CDR3 protein: CASSEGARTEAFF
J gene: TRBJ1-6; V gene: TRBV6-6; clone size: .; D gene: TRBD1; CDR3 DNA: TGTGCCAGCAGCACACAGGGGTCACCCCTCCACTTT; CDR3 protein: CASSTQGSPLHF
J gene: TRBJ1-1; V gene: TRBV2; clone size: .; D gene: .; CDR3 DNA: TGTGCCAGCAGTCGAGAGAACACTGAAGCTTTCTTT; CDR3 protein: CASSRENTEAFF
J gene: TRBJ1-5; V gene: TRBV10-3; clone size: .; D gene: .; CDR3 DNA: TGTGCCATCAGTGAAAGTGAGATTAGCAATCAGCCCCAGCATTTT; CDR3 protein: CAISESEISNQPQHF
J gene: TRBJ1-6; V gene: TRBV4-2; clone size: .; D gene: .; CDR3 DNA: TGTGCCAGCAGCCAAGCCGGGGTCGATTCACCCCTCCACTTT; CDR3 protein: CASSQAGVDSPLHF
J gene: TRBJ1-2; V gene: TRBV5-6; clone size: .; D gene: .; CDR3 DNA: TGTGCCAGCAGCTTTTTTTCAGGGGAGGGCTATGGCTACACCTTC; CDR3 protein: CASSFFSGEGYGYTF
J gene: TRBJ1-2; V gene: TRBV5-1; clone size: .; D gene: .; CDR3 DNA: TGCGCCAGCAGCTTGGGGGGCGAAAACTATGGCTACACCTTC; CDR3 protein: CASSLGGENYGYTF
J gene: TRBJ2-7; V gene: TRBV7-2; clone size: .; D gene: .; CDR3 DNA: TGTGCCAGCAGCTTAGAAGGGACACTACGGTCCTACGAGCAGTACTTC; CDR3 protein: CASSLEGTLRSYEQYF
J gene: TRBJ2-5; V gene: TRBV7-8; clone size: .; D gene: .; CDR3 DNA: TGTGCCAGCAGCTTCGGTGGTACCGGGACCCAGTACTTC; CDR3 protein: CASSFGGTGTQYF
J gene: TRBJ2-1; V gene: TRBV7-8; clone size: .; D gene: .; CDR3 DNA: TGTGCCTTGCGGCGTCCCAGCTCCTACAATGAGCAGTTCTTC; CDR3 protein: CALRRPSSYNEQFF
J gene: TRBJ2-2; V gene: TRBV19; clone size: few; D gene: TRBD1; CDR3 DNA: TGTGCCAGTAGTTCGGGACAGGGGAACACCGGGGAGCTGTTTTTT; CDR3 protein: CASSSGQGNTGELFF
J gene: TRBJ1-2; V gene: TRBV29-1; clone size: .; D gene: TRBD1; CDR3 DNA: TGCAGCGCAGAGGACAGGGGAAAGGGCTCTGGCTACACCTTC; CDR3 protein: CSAEDRGKGSGYTF
J gene: TRBJ1-6; V gene: TRBV6-5; clone size: .; D gene: TRBD1; CDR3 DNA: TGTGCCAGCAGTTACGGGGCGACAGGGAATAATTCACCCCTCCACTTT; CDR3 protein: CASSYGATGNNSPLHF
J gene: TRBJ2-3; V gene: TRBV28; clone size: .; D gene: TRBD2; CDR3 DNA: TGTGCCAGCAGCCCGGGGGGGCGGAGCACAGATACGCAGTATTTT; CDR3 protein: CASSPGGRSTDTQYF
J gene: TRBJ1-3; V gene: TRBV29-1; clone size: .; D gene: .; CDR3 DNA: TGCAGCGTTGGTCTTGGGGCTAGCTCTGGAAACACCATATATTTT; CDR3 protein: CSVGLGASSGNTIYF
J gene: TRBJ2-6; V gene: TRBV2; clone size: .; D gene: TRBD2; CDR3 DNA: TGTGCCAGCAGTGACCTAGCGGAGGCATCTGGGGCCAACGTCCTGACTTTC; CDR3 protein: CASSDLAEASGANVLTF
J gene: TRBJ2-2; V gene: TRBV19; clone size: .; D gene: .; CDR3 DNA: TGTGCCAGTAATAAGTGGCGGGAAACCGGGGAGCTGTTTTTT; CDR3 protein: CASNKWRETGELFF
J gene: TRBJ1-2; V gene: TRBV25-1; clone size: .; D gene: TRBD1; CDR3 DNA: TGTGCCAGCAGTCCACAGGGGGGGTATGGCTACACCTTC; CDR3 protein: CASSPQGGYGYTF
J gene: TRBJ1-6; V gene: TRBV19; clone size: few; D gene: .; CDR3 DNA: TGTGCCAGTAGTCCGCGGACAGATAATTCACCCCTCCACTTT; CDR3 protein: CASSPRTDNSPLHF
J gene: TRBJ1-2; V gene: TRBV5-1; clone size: .; D gene: .; CDR3 DNA: TGCGCCAGCAGCTTGACCGGGACAACTAACTATGGCTACACCTTC; CDR3 protein: CASSLTGTTNYGYTF
J gene: TRBJ1-4; V gene: TRBV28; clone size: .; D gene: .; CDR3 DNA: TGTGCCAGTAAGACGGGGGGCACTAATGAAAAACTGTTTTTT; CDR3 protein: CASKTGGTNEKLFF
J gene: TRBJ1-6; V gene: TRBV12-3/TRBV12-4; clone size: .; D gene: .; CDR3 DNA: TGTGCCAGCAGTTGGGGTAGGGGTTCACCCCTCCACTTT; CDR3 protein: CASSWGRGSPLHF
J gene: TRBJ1-2; V gene: TRBV19; clone size: once; D gene: TRBD1; CDR3 DNA: TGTGCCAGTAGCCCGACAGGGTGGGCGTCTGGCTACACCTTC; CDR3 protein: CASSPTGWASGYTF
J gene: TRBJ2-3; V gene: TRBV29-1; clone size: .; D gene: TRBD1; CDR3 DNA: TGCAGCGTAGCCCCCGGGACAGCTAGCACAGATACGCAGTATTTT; CDR3 protein: CSVAPGTASTDTQYF